One and the same sample provided the 12 T cell receptor beta chains below, sequenced in a study of T cells after yellow fever vaccination. TCRdb reprocessed the 5' RACE reads with MiXCR, giving one entry per CDR3 protein. The table lists around 340,000 distinct CDR3 sequences, 8.7% of them singletons. The sample was PBMCs, taken on the day of the first yellow fever vaccination. These receptors all come from a man aged 18 to 30 who received the YFV17D yellow fever vaccine.

The chain has TRBV27 and TRBJ1-2; D gene ambiguous. The ends were cut back, 3 bases at V and 7 bases at J, with 12 bases in the middle. The CDR3 length is 13 residues. CDR1 is MNHEY and CDR2 is SMNVEV in the germline V gene (reference sequence). The CDR3 DNA reads as TGTGCCAGCAGTTTGGGGTCTCTAGGTGGCTACACCTTC. Translated, it gives CASSLGSLGGYTF.

This clonotype was counted between two and nine times. In nucleotides, the CDR3 is TGCGCCAGCAGCCTAGGACTAGCGGGGGTCCTCTACGAGCAGTACTTC. It is translated as CASSLGLAGVLYEQYF. The chain carries TRBV4-1 and TRBJ2-7; 13 nucleotides align to TRBD2. The CDR3 sequence is 16 residues long. Germline V CDR1 and CDR2: MGHRA, YSYEKL. V shed 4 bases, J shed 3 bases, and the junction held 6 bases outside the gene matches.

The chain is built from TRBV7-2 and TRBJ2-1; the D call may be TRBD1 or TRBD2 (5 bases each). Trimming pared 2 bases from V and 5 bases from J, leaving 10 bases between. Germline loops: CDR1 SGHTA, CDR2 FQGNSA. CDR3 length: 14 residues. CDR3 DNA sequence: TGTGCCAGCAGCTTAAGGGACGTCCACAATGAGCAGTTCTTC. Its protein is CASSLRDVHNEQFF.

This chain joins TRBV7-2 and TRBJ2-3; D call uncertain. The V gene's germline CDR1 is SGHTA and CDR2 FQGNSA. This CDR3 comprises 13 residues. V was pared by 0 bases and J by 2 bases, with 3 bases between. The CDR3 loop is CASSLAYTDTQYF. The CDR3 DNA is TGTGCCAGCAGCTTAGCATACACAGATACGCAGTATTTT.

This clonotype has more than one count but fewer than ten. The chain is built from TRBV6-1 and TRBJ1-5; D is undetermined. The CDR3 totals 16 residues. V dropped 7 bases and J dropped 2 bases, with 18 bases sitting between them. CDR1 is MNHNS and CDR2 is SASEGT in the germline V gene. Written as DNA, the CDR3 is TGTGCCAGCAACAAAATAGGGAGGACCCGCAATCAGCCCCAGCATTTT. Its translation is CASNKIGRTRNQPQHF.

The CDR3 spells CASSPQGGAGELFF. CDR3 in DNA: TGTGCCAGCAGCCCCCAGGGCGGGGCCGGGGAGCTGTTTTTT. V usage is TRBV7-3 and J usage is TRBJ2-2; maybe TRBD2 (6 bases). CDR1 and CDR2 (germline): SGHTA, FQGTGA. CDR3 length: 14 amino acids. Trimming cost V 5 bases and J 6 bases, with 13 bases left between them.

This clonotype was detected a few times. The chain uses TRBV20-1 and TRBJ2-1; D uncertain. Germline loops: CDR1 DFQATT, CDR2 SNEGSKA (reference sequence). CDR3 length: 11 amino acids. V lost 1 base and J 6 bases, leaving 4 bases between the germline ends. The CDR3 bases are TGCAGTGCTAGAGGAATCAATGAGCAGTTCTTC. Its translation: CSARGINEQFF.

A few counts support this clonotype. The genes are TRBV27 and TRBJ1-4, with a tentative D call TRBD1 (5 bases). CDR1 is MNHEY and CDR2 is SMNVEV in the germline V gene (reference sequence). The V end lost 1 base, the J end lost 2 bases, and 8 bases lay between the germline ends. CDR3 length equals 15 residues. CDR3 in DNA: TGTGCCAGCAGTTTATATGGGGGGACTAATGAAAAACTGTTTTTT. Encoded protein: CASSLYGGTNEKLFF.

V gene TRBV4-1 combines with J gene TRBJ1-1; 8 nucleotides agree with TRBD1. Germline V gene sequence: CDR1 MGHRA, CDR2 YSYEKL. The CDR3 runs 15 residues. Trimming took 7 bases from V and 6 from J; bases not matched to a gene: 13. The CDR3 reads CASNKGAGGSAEAFF. Written as DNA, the CDR3 is TGCGCCAGCAACAAGGGAGCAGGGGGCAGCGCTGAAGCTTTCTTT.

This chain connects TRBV4-2 to TRBJ2-5, with 12 bases fitting TRBD2. V gave up 1 base and J gave up 5 bases; unmatched junction bases: 5. CDR1 is LGHNA, CDR2 YNFKEQ, per germline. This CDR3 comprises 16 residues. For the CDR3, the DNA is TGTGCCAGCAGCCAAGTTTCTAGCGGGGGGGCGGAGACCCAGTACTTC. This encodes CASSQVSSGGAETQYF.

CDR3 sequence (DNA): TGCAGTGCTCGCAGAGAGACCCAGTACTTC. Residues: CSARRETQYF. The chain joins TRBV20-1 to TRBJ2-5; no clear D. The CDR3 is 10 residues long. Germline CDR1 is DFQATT and CDR2 is SNEGSKA (reference sequence). Trimming left V 5 bases short and J 4 bases short, with 5 bases between.

The sample holds a few counts of this clonotype. This chain links TRBV10-2 with TRBJ1-5, with D unresolved. Germline lookup yields CDR1 WSHSY and CDR2 SAAADI. Trimming left V 0 bases short and J 6 bases short, with 6 bases between. The CDR3 has 13 amino acids. CDR3 DNA: TGCGCCAGCAGTGAGTCCGTTTTTCAGCCCCAGCATTTT. This sequence encodes CASSESVFQPQHF.